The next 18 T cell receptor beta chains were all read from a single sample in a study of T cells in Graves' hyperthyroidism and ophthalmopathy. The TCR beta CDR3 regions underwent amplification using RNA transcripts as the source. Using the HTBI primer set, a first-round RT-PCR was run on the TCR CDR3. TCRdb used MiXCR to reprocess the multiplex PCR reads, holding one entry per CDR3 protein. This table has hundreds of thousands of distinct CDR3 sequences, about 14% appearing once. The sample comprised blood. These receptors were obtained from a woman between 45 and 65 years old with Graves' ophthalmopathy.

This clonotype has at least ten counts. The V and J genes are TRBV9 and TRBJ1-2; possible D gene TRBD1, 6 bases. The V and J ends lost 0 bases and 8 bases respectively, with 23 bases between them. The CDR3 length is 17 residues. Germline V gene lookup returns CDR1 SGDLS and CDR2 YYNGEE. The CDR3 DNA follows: TGTGCCAGCAGCGTAGCTACTGATGCCGGCAGGGGCGGCGGCTACACCTTC. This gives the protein CASSVATDAGRGGGYTF.

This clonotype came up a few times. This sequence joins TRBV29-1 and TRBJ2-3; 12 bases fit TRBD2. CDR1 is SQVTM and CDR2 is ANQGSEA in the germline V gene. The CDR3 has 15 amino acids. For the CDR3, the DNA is TGCACCGTACTACTAGCGGGAGGTAGCACAGATACGCAGTATTTT. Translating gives CTVLLAGGSTDTQYF.

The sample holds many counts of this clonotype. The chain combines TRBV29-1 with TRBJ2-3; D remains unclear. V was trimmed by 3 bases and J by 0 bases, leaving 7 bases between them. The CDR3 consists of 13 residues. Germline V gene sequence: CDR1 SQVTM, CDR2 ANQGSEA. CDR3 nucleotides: TGCAGCGTTGAGCAGCGAAGCACAGATACGCAGTATTTT. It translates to CSVEQRSTDTQYF.

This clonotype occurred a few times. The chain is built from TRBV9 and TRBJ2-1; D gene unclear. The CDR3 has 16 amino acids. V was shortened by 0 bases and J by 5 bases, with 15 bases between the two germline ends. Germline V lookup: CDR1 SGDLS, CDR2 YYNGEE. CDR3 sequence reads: CASSVGLGLDNNEQFF. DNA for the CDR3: TGTGCCAGCAGCGTAGGGCTAGGCTTAGACAACAATGAGCAGTTCTTC.

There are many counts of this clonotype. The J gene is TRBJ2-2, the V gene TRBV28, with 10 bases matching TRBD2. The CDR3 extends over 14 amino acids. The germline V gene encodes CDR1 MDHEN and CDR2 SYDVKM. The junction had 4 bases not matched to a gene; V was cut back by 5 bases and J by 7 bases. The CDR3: CASSQAGGSGELFF. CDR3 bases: TGTGCCAGCAGTCAAGCGGGAGGGAGCGGGGAGCTGTTTTTT.

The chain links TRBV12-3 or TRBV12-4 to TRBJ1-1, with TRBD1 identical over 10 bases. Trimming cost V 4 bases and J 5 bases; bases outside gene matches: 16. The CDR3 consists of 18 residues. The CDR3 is CASSSKGGQGRWETEAFF. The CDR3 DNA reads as TGTGCCAGCAGTTCAAAAGGGGGACAGGGGCGTTGGGAGACTGAAGCTTTCTTT.

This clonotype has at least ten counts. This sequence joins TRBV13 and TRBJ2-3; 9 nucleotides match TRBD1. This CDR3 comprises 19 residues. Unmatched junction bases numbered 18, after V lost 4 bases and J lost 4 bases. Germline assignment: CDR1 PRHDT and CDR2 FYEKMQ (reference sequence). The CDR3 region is CASSSASPGQGIYSDTQYF. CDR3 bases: TGTGCCAGCAGCTCCGCAAGCCCGGGACAGGGTATTTACTCAGATACGCAGTATTTT.

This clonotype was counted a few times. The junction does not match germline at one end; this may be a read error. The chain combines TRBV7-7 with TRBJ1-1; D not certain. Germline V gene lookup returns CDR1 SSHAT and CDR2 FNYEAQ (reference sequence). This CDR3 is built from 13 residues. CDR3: CASSFSKNTEAFF. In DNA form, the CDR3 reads TGTGCTAGCAGCTTCAGCAAAAACACTGAAGCTTTCTTT.

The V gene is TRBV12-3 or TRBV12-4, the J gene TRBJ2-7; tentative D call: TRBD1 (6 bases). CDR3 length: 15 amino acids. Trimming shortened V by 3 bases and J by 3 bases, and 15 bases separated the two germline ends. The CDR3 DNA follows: TGTGCCAGCAGTTTCCTCAGGGGTCCTAACTACGAGCAGTACTTC. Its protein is CASSFLRGPNYEQYF.

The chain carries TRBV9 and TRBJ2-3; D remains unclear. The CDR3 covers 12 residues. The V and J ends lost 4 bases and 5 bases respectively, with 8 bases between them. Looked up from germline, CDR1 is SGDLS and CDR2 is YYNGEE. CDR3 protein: CASSHGRDTQYF. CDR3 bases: TGTGCCAGCAGCCACGGAAGAGATACGCAGTATTTT.

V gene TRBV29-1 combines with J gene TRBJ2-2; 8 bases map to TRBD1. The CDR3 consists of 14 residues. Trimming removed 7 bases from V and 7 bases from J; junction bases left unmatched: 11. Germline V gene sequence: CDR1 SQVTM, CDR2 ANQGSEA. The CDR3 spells CSGDAGGFHGELFF. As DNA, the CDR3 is TGCAGCGGCGACGCAGGGGGCTTTCACGGGGAGCTGTTTTTT.

This CDR3 is CASSLSGGRRSYEQYF. In nucleotides, the CDR3 is TGTGCCAGCAGCTTATCGGGCGGGAGAAGATCCTACGAGCAGTACTTC. The rearrangement links TRBV7-9 to TRBJ2-7, with 7 bases lining up with TRBD2. This CDR3 has 16 amino acids. The V gene's germline CDR1 is SEHNR and CDR2 FQNEAQ (reference sequence). V lost 2 bases, J lost 1 base, and 8 bases stayed unmatched.

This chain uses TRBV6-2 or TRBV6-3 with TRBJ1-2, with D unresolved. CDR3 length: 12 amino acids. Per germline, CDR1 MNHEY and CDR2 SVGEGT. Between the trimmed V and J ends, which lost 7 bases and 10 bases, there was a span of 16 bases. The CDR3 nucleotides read TGTGCCAGCACAAAGCCCACAGAGGACTACACCTTC. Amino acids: CASTKPTEDYTF.

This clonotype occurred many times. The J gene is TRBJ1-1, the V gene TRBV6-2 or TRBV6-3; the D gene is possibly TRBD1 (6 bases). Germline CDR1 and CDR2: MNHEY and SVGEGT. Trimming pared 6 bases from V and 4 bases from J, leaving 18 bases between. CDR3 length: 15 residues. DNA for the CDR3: TGTGCCAGCAGAGGAGGGGGGGGCGTCAGCACTGAAGCTTTCTTT. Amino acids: CASRGGGGVSTEAFF.

CDR3 sequence reads: CASSLRDRVLDIQYF. The CDR3 DNA sequence: TGTGCCAGCAGTTTACGGGACAGGGTGTTGGACATTCAGTACTTC. The V gene is TRBV28, the J gene TRBJ2-4; 9 positions match TRBD1. CDR3 length equals 15 residues. The junction had 7 bases not matched to a gene; V was cut back by 2 bases and J by 8 bases. In germline, CDR1 is MDHEN, CDR2 SYDVKM.

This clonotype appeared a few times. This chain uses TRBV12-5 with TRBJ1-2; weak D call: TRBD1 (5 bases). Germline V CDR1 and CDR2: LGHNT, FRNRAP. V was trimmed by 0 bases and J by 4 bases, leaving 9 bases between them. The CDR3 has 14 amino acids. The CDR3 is CASGLVGGVYGYTF. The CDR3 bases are TGTGCTAGTGGTTTGGTGGGGGGGGTCTATGGCTACACCTTC. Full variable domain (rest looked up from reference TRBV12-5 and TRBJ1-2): DARVTQTPRHKVTEMGQEVTMRCQPILGHNTVFWYRQTMMQGLELLAYFRNRAPLDDSGMPKDRFSAEMPDATLATLKIQPSEPRDSAVYFCASGLVGGVYGYTFGSGTRLTVV.

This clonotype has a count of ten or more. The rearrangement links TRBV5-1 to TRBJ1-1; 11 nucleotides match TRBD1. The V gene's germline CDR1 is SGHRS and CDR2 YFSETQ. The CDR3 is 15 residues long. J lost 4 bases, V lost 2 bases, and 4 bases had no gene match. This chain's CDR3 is CASSFGTGGSTEAFF. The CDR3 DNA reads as TGCGCCAGCAGCTTTGGGACAGGGGGGTCCACTGAAGCTTTCTTT.

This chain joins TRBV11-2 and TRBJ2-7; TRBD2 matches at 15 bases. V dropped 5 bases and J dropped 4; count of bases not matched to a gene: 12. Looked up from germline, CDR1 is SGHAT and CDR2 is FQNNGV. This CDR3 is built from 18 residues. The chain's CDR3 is CASSLRTSGRAYSYEQYF. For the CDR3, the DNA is TGTGCCAGCAGCCTTAGGACTAGCGGGAGGGCCTATAGTTACGAGCAGTACTTC.